This T cell receptor (beta chain) was profiled in a study of cytomegalovirus exposure and HLA in healthy donors. General study results and limits: Sequencing likely generated an artifact that appeared as a cluster of highly shared sequence variants.

There are 16 residues in the CDR3. On this clone itself: Its specificity is unknown.

PCR used 60 Vbeta primers and 13 Jbeta primers. Some clones are missing from TCRdb's copy, which holds only in-frame ones; the method was immunoSEQ multiplex PCR. Recorded for this sample: 130,000 to 150,000 clones. The clonotype comes from a male donor in good health and CMV-seronegative. The chain employs TRBV1 and TRBJ2-7; the D call of TRBD2 is as the table states it, not checked on the DNA. TRBV1 is reported as a pseudogene. Sequenced input: PBMCs. DNA of the CDR3: TGCACCAGCAGCCAAGTACCGAGGGATCAAACCTACGAGCAGTACTTC. Translating gives CTSSQVPRDQTYEQYF.